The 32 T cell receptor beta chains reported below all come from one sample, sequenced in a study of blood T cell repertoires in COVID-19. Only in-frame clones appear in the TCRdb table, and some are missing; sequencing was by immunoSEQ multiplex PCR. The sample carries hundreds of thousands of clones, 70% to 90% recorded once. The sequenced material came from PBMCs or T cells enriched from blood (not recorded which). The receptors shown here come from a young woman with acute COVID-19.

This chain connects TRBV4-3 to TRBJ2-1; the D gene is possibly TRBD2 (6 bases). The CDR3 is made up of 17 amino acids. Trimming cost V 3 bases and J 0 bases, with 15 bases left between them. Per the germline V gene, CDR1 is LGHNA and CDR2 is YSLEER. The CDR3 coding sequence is TGCGCCAGCAGCCACAATAGTCGGGGAGGCTCCTACAATGAGCAGTTCTTC. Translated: CASSHNSRGGSYNEQFF.

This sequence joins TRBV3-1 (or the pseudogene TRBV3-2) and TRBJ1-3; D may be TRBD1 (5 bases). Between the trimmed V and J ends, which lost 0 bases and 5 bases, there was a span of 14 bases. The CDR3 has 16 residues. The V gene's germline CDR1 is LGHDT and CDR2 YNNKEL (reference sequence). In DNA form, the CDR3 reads TGTGCCAGCAGCCAAGATAGCAGGGTACAAAGAAACACCATATATTTT. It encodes CASSQDSRVQRNTIYF.

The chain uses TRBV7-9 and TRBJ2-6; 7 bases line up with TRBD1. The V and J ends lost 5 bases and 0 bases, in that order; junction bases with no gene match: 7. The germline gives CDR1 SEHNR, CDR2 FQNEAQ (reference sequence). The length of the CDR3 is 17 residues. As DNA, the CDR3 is TGTGCCAGCAGCGCAATGGGACAGATCTCTGGGGCCAACGTCCTGACTTTC. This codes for CASSAMGQISGANVLTF.

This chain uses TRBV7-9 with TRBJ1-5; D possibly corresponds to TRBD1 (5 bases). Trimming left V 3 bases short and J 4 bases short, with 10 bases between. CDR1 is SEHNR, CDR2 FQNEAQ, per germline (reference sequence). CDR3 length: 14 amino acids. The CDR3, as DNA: TGTGCCAGCAGCTTCCAGGGAATGAATCAGCCCCAGCATTTT. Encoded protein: CASSFQGMNQPQHF.

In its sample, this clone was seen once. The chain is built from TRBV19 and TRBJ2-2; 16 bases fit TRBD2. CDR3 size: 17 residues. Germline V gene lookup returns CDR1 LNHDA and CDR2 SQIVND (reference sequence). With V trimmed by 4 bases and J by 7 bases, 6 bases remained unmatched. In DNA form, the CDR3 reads TGTGCCAGTAGTACCGGGACTAGCGGGAGGGCATACGGGGAGCTGTTTTTT. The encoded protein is CASSTGTSGRAYGELFF. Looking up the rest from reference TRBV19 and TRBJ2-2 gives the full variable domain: DGGITQSPKYLFRKEGQNVTLSCEQNLNHDAMYWYRQDPGQGLRLIYYSQIVNDFQKGDIAEGYSVSREKKESFPLTVTSAQKNPTAFYLCASSTGTSGRAYGELFFGEGSRLTVL.

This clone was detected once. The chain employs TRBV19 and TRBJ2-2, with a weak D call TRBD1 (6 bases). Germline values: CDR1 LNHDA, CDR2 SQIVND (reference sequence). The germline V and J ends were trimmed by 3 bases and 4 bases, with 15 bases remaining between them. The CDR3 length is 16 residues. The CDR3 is CASSIGDTITTGELFF. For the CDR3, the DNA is TGTGCCAGTAGTATCGGGGACACAATTACCACCGGGGAGCTGTTTTTT.

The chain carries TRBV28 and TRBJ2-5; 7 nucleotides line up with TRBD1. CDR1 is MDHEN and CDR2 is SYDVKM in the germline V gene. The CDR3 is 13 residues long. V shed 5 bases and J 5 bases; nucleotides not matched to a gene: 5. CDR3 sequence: CASSRGGMETQYF. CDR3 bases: TGTGCCAGCAGTCGAGGGGGCATGGAGACCCAGTACTTC.

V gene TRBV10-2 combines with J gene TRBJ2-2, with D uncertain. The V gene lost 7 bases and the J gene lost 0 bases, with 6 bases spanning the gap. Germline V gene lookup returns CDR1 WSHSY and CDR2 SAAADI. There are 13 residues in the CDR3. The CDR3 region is CASTQTNTGELFF. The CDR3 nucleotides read TGCGCCAGCACTCAGACGAACACCGGGGAGCTGTTTTTT.

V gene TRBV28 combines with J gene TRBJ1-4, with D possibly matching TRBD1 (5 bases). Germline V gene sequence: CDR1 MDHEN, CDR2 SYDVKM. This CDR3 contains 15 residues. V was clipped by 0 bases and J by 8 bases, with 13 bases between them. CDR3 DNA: TGTGCCAGCAGTTTATGGCAGGCAGGGAACGAAAAACTGTTTTTT. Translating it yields CASSLWQAGNEKLFF.

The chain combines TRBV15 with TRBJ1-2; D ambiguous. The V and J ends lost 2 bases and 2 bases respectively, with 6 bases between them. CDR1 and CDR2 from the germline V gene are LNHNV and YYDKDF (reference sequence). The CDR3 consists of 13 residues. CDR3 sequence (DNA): TGTGCCACCAGCAGAACCGGGAACTATGGCTACACCTTC. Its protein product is CATSRTGNYGYTF.

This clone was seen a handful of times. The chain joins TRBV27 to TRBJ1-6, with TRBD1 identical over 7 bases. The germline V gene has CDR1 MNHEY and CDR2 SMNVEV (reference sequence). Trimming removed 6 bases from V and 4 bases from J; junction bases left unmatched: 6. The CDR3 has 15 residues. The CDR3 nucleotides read TGTGCCAGCAGATCAGACAGGGCATATAATTCACCCCTCCACTTT. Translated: CASRSDRAYNSPLHF.

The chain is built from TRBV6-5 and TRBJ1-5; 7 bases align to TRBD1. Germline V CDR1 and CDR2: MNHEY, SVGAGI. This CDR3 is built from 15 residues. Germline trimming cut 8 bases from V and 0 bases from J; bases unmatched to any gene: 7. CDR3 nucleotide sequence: TGTGCCAGCCGGGACAGCTCGAATAGCAATCAGCCCCAGCATTTT. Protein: CASRDSSNSNQPQHF.

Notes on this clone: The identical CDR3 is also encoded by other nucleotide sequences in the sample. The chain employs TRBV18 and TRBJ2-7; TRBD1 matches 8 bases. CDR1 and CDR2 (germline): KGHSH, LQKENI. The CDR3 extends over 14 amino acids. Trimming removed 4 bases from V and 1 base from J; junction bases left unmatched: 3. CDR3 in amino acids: CASSLDRGSYEQYF. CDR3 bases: TGTGCCAGCTCACTCGACAGGGGTTCCTACGAGCAGTACTTC.

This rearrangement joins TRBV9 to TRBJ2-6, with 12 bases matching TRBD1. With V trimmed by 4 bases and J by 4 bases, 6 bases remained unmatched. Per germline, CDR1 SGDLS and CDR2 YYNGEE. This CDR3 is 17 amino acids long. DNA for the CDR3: TGTGCCAGCAGCCCGGGACAGGGGGCGGACGGGGCCAACGTCCTGACTTTC. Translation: CASSPGQGADGANVLTF.

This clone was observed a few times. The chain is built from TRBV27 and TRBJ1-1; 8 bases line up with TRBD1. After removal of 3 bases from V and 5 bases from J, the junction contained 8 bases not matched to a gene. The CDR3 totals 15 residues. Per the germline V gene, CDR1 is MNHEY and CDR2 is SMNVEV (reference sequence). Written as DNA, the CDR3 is TGTGCCAGCAGTTTCGGATTACAGGGGGGGACTGAAGCTTTCTTT. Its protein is CASSFGLQGGTEAFF.

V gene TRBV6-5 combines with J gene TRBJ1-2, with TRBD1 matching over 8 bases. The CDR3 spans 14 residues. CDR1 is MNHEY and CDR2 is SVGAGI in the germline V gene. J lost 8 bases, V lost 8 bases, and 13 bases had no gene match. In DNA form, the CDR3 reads TGTGCCAGCTGCCCCAGGGACAGGTGGGAAGGCTACACCTTC. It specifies CASCPRDRWEGYTF.

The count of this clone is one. DNA for the CDR3: TGTGCCAGCAGCCAAGACAGGGATGAAGCTTTCTTT. As protein: CASSQDRDEAFF. This chain uses TRBV3-1 (or the pseudogene TRBV3-2) with TRBJ1-1, with D possibly matching TRBD1 (5 bases). V shed 0 bases and J shed 7 bases, with 6 bases lying between them. Germline V gene data show CDR1 as LGHDT and CDR2 as YNNKEL (reference sequence). This CDR3 has 12 residues.

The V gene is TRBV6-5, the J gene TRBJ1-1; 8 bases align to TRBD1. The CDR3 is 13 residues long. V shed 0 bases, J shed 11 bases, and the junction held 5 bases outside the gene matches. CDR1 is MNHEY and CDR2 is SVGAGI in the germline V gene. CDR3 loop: CASSYSRTGRAFF. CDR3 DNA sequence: TGTGCCAGCAGTTACTCCCGGACAGGGCGCGCTTTCTTT.

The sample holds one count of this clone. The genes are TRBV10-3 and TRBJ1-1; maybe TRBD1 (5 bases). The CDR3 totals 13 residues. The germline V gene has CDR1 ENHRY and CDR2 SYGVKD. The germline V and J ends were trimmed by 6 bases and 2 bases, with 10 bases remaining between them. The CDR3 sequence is CAIRDRVNTEAFF. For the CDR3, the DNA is TGTGCCATCAGAGACAGAGTCAACACTGAAGCTTTCTTT.

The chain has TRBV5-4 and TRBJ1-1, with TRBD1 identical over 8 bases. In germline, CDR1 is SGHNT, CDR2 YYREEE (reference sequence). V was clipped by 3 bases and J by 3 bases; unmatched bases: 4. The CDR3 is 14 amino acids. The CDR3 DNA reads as TGTGCCAGCAGCTACGACAGGGGACACACTGAAGCTTTCTTT. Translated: CASSYDRGHTEAFF. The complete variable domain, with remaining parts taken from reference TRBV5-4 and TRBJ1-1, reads ETGVTQSPTHLIKTRGQQVTLRCSSQSGHNTVSWYQQALGQGPQFIFQYYREEENGRGNFPPRFSGLQFPNYSSELNVNALELDDSALYLCASSYDRGHTEAFFGQGTRLTVV.

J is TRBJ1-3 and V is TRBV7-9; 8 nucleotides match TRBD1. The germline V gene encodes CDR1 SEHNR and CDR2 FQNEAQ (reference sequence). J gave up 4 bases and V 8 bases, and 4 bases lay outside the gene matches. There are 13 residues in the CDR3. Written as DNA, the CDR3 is TGTGCCAGCCTACAGGGGGACGGAAACACCATATATTTT. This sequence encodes CASLQGDGNTIYF.

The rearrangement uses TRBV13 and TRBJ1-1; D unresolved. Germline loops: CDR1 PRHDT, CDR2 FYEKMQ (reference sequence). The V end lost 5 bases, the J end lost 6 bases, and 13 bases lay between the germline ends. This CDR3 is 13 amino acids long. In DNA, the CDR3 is TGTGCCAGCAGCCGCGACACCTTACCTGAAGCTTTCTTT. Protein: CASSRDTLPEAFF.

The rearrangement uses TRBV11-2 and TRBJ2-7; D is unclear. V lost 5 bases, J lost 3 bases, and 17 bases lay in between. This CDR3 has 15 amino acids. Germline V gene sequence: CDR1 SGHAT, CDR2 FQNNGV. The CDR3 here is CASSPDSGSGYEQYF. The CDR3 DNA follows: TGTGCCAGCAGCCCGGATAGTGGGTCGGGCTACGAGCAGTACTTC.

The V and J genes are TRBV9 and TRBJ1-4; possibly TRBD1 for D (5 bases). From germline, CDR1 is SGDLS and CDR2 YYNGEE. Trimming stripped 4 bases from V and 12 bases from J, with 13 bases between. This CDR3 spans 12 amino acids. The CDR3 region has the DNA TGTGCCAGCAGCCTCAGGGAGGGAGAACTGTTTTTT. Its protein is CASSLREGELFF.

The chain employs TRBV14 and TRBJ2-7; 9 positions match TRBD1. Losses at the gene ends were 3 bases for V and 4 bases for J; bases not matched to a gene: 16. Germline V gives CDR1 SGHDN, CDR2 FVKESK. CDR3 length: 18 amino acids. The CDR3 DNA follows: TGTGCCAGCAGCCACCGGGCGAAAGGACAGGGGAGGGAGTACGAGCAGTACTTC. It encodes CASSHRAKGQGREYEQYF.

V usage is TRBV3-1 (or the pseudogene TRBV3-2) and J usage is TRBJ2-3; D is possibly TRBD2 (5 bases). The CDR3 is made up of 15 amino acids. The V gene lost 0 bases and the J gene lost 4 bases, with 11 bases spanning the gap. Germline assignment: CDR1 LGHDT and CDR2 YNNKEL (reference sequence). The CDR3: CASSQENSGPDTQYF. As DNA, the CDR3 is TGTGCCAGCAGCCAAGAGAACAGCGGCCCAGATACGCAGTATTTT.

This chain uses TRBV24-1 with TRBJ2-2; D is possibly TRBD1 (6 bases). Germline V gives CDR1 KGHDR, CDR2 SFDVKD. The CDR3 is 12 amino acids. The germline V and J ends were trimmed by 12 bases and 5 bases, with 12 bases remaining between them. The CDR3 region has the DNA TGTGCCGCGGCAACAGGGACCGGGGAGCTGTTTTTT. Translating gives CAAATGTGELFF.

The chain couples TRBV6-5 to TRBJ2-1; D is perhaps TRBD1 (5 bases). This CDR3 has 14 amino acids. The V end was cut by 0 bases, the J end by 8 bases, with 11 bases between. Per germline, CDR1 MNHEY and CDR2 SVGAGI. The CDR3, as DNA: TGTGCCAGCAGTTACTCGCAGGGTATTTATGAGCAGTTCTTC. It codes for CASSYSQGIYEQFF.

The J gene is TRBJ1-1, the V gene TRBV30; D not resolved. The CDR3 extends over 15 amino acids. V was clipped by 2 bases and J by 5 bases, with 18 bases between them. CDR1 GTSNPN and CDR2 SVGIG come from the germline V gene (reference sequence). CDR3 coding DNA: TGTGCCTGGAGTCGTCGGGAGGTCAGGACGACTGAAGCTTTCTTT. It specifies CAWSRREVRTTEAFF.

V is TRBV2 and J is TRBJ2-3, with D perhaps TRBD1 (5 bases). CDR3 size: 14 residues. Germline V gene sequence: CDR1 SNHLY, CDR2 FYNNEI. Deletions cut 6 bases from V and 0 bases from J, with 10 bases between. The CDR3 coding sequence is TGTGCCAGCAGAGGGGAAGCTAGCACAGATACGCAGTATTTT. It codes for CASRGEASTDTQYF.

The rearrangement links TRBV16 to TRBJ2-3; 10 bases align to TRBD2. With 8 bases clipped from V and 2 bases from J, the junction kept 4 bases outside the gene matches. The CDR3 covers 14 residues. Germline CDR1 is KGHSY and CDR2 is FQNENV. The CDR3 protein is CASLGTSDTDTQYF. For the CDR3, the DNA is TGTGCCAGCCTGGGGACTAGCGACACAGATACGCAGTATTTT.

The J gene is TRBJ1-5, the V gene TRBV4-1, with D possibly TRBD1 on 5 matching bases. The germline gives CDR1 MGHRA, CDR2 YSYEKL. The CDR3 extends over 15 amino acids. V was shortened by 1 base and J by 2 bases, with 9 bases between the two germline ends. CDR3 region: CASSQGGAGNQPQHF. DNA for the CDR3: TGCGCCAGCAGCCAAGGGGGCGCTGGCAATCAGCCCCAGCATTTT.